This T cell receptor (beta chain) comes out of a study of regulatory T cells in long-lasting Graves disease. Described time point: persistent/refractory GD, antithyroid drugs over 5 years with positive TRAb. RNA from PBMCs was the source of the TCR library. As collected, the peripheral blood samples measured about 9.2 milliliters each and went into EDTA tubes. From germline, CDR1 is ENHRY and CDR2 SYGVKD. V shed 2 bases and J shed 6 bases, with 19 bases lying between them. The CDR3 is made up of 16 amino acids. Arm-PCR of CDR3 regions with iRepertoire HTBI primers generated TCR beta libraries. TCRdb analysed the multiplex PCR reads with MiXCR anew, one entry per CDR3 protein. The table lists about 310,000 distinct CDR3 sequences, under 25% of them singletons. This clonotype was observed a handful of times.

V and J are TRBV10-3 and TRBJ2-5; D is possibly TRBD1 (6 bases). The clonotype originates from a female donor with Graves disease. Specimen: peripheral blood mononuclear cells (PBMCs), collected when the disease was refractory, from a patient treated with antithyroid drugs. The CDR3 spells CAISEGAPAGVKTQYF. CDR3 nucleotides: TGTGCCATCAGTGAGGGCGCGCCGGCAGGGGTTAAGACCCAGTACTTC.